The 5 T cell receptor beta chains in this list originate from one sample, sequenced in a study of brain T cells in children with intractable seizures. Using immunoSEQ multiplex PCR, the repertoire was profiled, and TCRdb retains in-frame clones only, with some absent. Of about 64,000 clones listed, 95% to 96% were seen once; the top ten hold 0.3% to 0.4%. Sample: peripheral blood, taken at surgery. These receptors were obtained from a boy less than two years old with focal cortical dysplasia and intractable seizures.

The chain is built from TRBV5-4 and TRBJ2-1; perhaps D is TRBD1 or TRBD2 (6 bases each). The V gene's germline CDR1 is SGHNT and CDR2 YYREEE (reference sequence). V lost 1 base and J lost 9, with 11 bases in between. The CDR3 runs 13 residues. CDR3 coding DNA: TGTGCCAGCAGCTTGAGGGGGGCAGGTGAGCAGTTCTTC. It yields the protein CASSLRGAGEQFF. The full variable domain, with the rest looked up from reference TRBV5-4 and TRBJ2-1, is ETGVTQSPTHLIKTRGQQVTLRCSSQSGHNTVSWYQQALGQGPQFIFQYYREEENGRGNFPPRFSGLQFPNYSSELNVNALELDDSALYLCASSLRGAGEQFFGPGTRLTVL.

The chain joins TRBV28 to TRBJ2-7; 12 bases are shared with TRBD1. In germline, CDR1 is MDHEN, CDR2 SYDVKM. V dropped 5 bases and J dropped 6; count of bases not matched to a gene: 8. The CDR3 has 15 residues. Here the CDR3 DNA reads TGTGCCAGCAGTACACGGGACAGGGGGCTCGGCGAGCAGTACTTC. It yields the protein CASSTRDRGLGEQYF.

V gene TRBV5-4 combines with J gene TRBJ2-2; TRBD1 matches at 12 bases. The ends lost 4 bases at V and 6 bases at J; junction bases unmatched: 4. Per the germline V gene, CDR1 is SGHNT and CDR2 is YYREEE (reference sequence). The CDR3 length is 15 residues. CDR3 in amino acids: CASSLGTGGSGELFF. CDR3 sequence (DNA): TGTGCCAGCAGCCTAGGGACAGGGGGCTCCGGGGAGCTGTTTTTT.

In this sample, this clone turned up once. The chain has TRBV6-1 and TRBJ1-1; D gene unclear. Trimming stripped 0 bases from V and 1 base from J, with 12 bases between. Germline loops: CDR1 MNHNS, CDR2 SASEGT. The CDR3 is made up of 16 amino acids. The CDR3 sequence is CASSEALGWENTEAFF. The DNA of the CDR3 is TGTGCCAGCAGTGAAGCGCTAGGATGGGAGAACACTGAAGCTTTCTTT.

The rearrangement joins TRBV5-4 to TRBJ1-3, with unresolved D. Germline V CDR1 and CDR2: SGHNT, YYREEE (reference sequence). This CDR3 is built from 14 residues. V was trimmed by 2 bases and J by 4 bases, leaving 10 bases between them. The CDR3 is CASSFWEQGNTIYF. The CDR3 coding sequence is TGTGCCAGCAGCTTTTGGGAGCAAGGAAACACCATATATTTT. Complete variable domain (other parts from reference TRBV5-4 and TRBJ1-3): ETGVTQSPTHLIKTRGQQVTLRCSSQSGHNTVSWYQQALGQGPQFIFQYYREEENGRGNFPPRFSGLQFPNYSSELNVNALELDDSALYLCASSFWEQGNTIYFGEGSWLTVV.